This T cell receptor beta chain was identified during a study of blood T cell repertoires in COVID-19. The assay was immunoSEQ multiplex PCR, and TCRdb's table has in-frame clones only and misses some. This sample has some 250,000 clones, with around three quarters found just once. With 7 bases removed from V and 2 bases from J, the gap between germline ends came to 18 bases. The V gene's germline CDR1 is SQVTM and CDR2 ANQGSEA. CDR3 length: 14 residues. The sequence derives from a woman aged 80 or over with acute or convalescent COVID-19. Input material: peripheral blood. This chain links TRBV29-1 with TRBJ2-7; the D is unclear. CDR3 bases: TGCAGCGCCATAGTTTGGGCCCTGACCTACGAGCAGTACTTC. It is translated as CSAIVWALTYEQYF.